The rows below give T cell receptor beta chains drawn from one sample of a study of blood T cell repertoires in COVID-19. Sequencing was performed with immunoSEQ multiplex PCR; in TCRdb, only in-frame clones are kept and a portion is missing. The data contain some 200,000 clones, around four fifths of them singletons. The sequenced material came from peripheral blood. Source of these receptors: a human donor with acute or convalescent COVID-19. The donor label of this sample is uncertain. Both conserved end residues are part of each CDR3. A D gene is named only where the DNA matches it firmly.

D	V	J	DNA	CDR3
TRBD2	TRBV18	TRBJ2-1	TGTGCCAGCTCACCTAAACTAGCGGGAGACGGGCAGTTCTTC	CASSPKLAGDGQFF
TRBD1	TRBV18	TRBJ2-3	TGTGCCAGCTCACCACCGGGACAGGGGACTAGCACAGATACGCAGTATTTT	CASSPPGQGTSTDTQYF
TRBD2	TRBV6-4	TRBJ2-1	TGTGCCAGCAGTGAATTAGCGGGAGGATTACATGAGCAGTTCTTC	CASSELAGGLHEQFF
-	TRBV3-1/TRBV3-2	TRBJ1-5	TGTGCCAGCAGCCAAGGCGGAGGGCAGAATCAGCCCCAGCATTTT	CASSQGGGQNQPQHF
TRBD2	TRBV18	TRBJ2-3	TGTGCCAGCTCACCACTAGCGGGTAGCTCGTCTAGCACAGATACGCAGTATTTT	CASSPLAGSSSSTDTQYF
-	TRBV5-1	TRBJ2-3	TGCGCCAGCAGCCCCTCAGGGGGGCAAAATACGCAGTATTTT	CASSPSGGQNTQYF
-	TRBV5-3	TRBJ1-5	TGTGCCAGAAGCTTGATCAGGCCAGAGGACAGCTTATATCAGCCCCAGCATTTT	CARSLIRPEDSLYQPQHF
-	TRBV5-4	TRBJ1-2	TGTGCCAGCAGCTTAGCTGGGGGCGGGTGGCGCACCTTC	CASSLAGGGWRTF
-	TRBV19	TRBJ1-2	TGTGCCAGTAGATTTTCAGGAAACTATGGCTACACCTTC	CASRFSGNYGYTF
TRBD1	TRBV30	TRBJ1-5	TGTGCCTGGAGTCGGGACAGCAACAATCAGCCCCAGCATTTT	CAWSRDSNNQPQHF
TRBD1	TRBV2	TRBJ2-7	TGTGCCAGCAATCTACAGGGGTACGAGCAGTACTTC	CASNLQGYEQYF
TRBD2	TRBV5-5	TRBJ2-5	TGTGCCAGCAGCTGGGGACTAGCGGGAACGACCCAGTACTTC	CASSWGLAGTTQYF
-	TRBV13	TRBJ2-2	TGTGCCAGCAGCTTCAGACTAGCCGGGGAGCTGTTTTTT	CASSFRLAGELFF
-	TRBV27	TRBJ1-5	TGTGCCAGCAGGGGGCAGGGATATAGCAATCAGCCCCAGCATTTT	CASRGQGYSNQPQHF
-	TRBV12-3/TRBV12-4	TRBJ2-7	TGTGCCAGCAGTTTACTACTCCAATCCGAGCAGTACTTC	CASSLLLQSEQYF
TRBD2	TRBV5-1	TRBJ2-7	TGCGCCAGCAGCTTCGCGGGAGGGCCGAACGAGCAGTACTTC	CASSFAGGPNEQYF
TRBD2	TRBV5-1	TRBJ2-7	TGCGCCAGCAGCTTGGGGACTAGCGGGACCTACGAGCAGTACTTC	CASSLGTSGTYEQYF
TRBD1	TRBV6-2/TRBV6-3	TRBJ2-1	TGTGCCAGCAGTGACTCGACGACAGGGCTCGCCAATGAGCAGTTCTTC	CASSDSTTGLANEQFF
-	TRBV9	TRBJ1-2	TGTGCCAGCAGCGTAGGCCGGGGAACGTATGAGGGCTACACCTTC	CASSVGRGTYEGYTF
TRBD2	TRBV27	TRBJ2-3	TGTGCCAGCAGGGCGCGGGGACTAGCGGACTTCACAGATACGCAGTATTTT	CASRARGLADFTDTQYF